Given below is one TCR beta chain in context. Its antigen is not known. This CDR3 spans 15 amino acids. CDR1 is MNHEY and CDR2 is SVGAGI in the germline V gene. The trim removed 0 bases at V and 2 bases at J, leaving 3 bases unmatched. The sample originates from a study of T cell responses to AZD1222 COVID-19 vaccine. Method: immunoSEQ multiplex PCR; TCRdb's copy keeps in-frame clones and lacks some. The top ten hold around 1.7% of the sample, which has some 100,000 clones, about 90% seen once. General study findings and limits: Rises in breadth and depth of Spike-specific TCRs came after two AZD1222 doses. Donors, mostly white British, included more females; clonal diversity was possibly underestimated. Targeting of unmutated variant regions was reportedly seen in nearly half of spike-specific TCRs. Sampled repertoires all dated from after the peak T cell response.

This clonotype was obtained from an adult in good health. This specimen consisted of peripheral blood, obtained on day 0 of AZD1222 vaccination. V is TRBV6-5 and J is TRBJ2-7; 8 bases map to TRBD1. The CDR3 DNA reads as TGTGCCAGCAGTTACTCGGACAGGGAGACCTACGAGCAGTACTTC. This gives the protein CASSYSDRETYEQYF.